This TCR beta chain comes out of a study of shared clonotypes between healthy human individuals. Naive CD8 populations comprised CD45RO-negative cells positively selected for CCR7, excluding terminally differentiated effector memory CD45RA+ cells. Template for every sorted-subset replicate PCR totaled about 0.2 ug DNA, roughly 30,000 T cell genomes. Per the authors' pipeline: ImmunoSEQ only sent back junction sequences with no quality scores, so filtering was done differently. Assay: immunoSEQ multiplex PCR; the TCRdb copy retains only in-frame clones and omits some. V and J calls and clone size are copied from that table; D and trimming were computed from the DNA. The table includes around 2,000,000 clones, about 95% detected once. Study-wide points: It was observed that 5% to 6.5% of naive CD4 clonotypes were shared across four donors. The sampled material consisted only of blood, and tissue repertoires are likely to differ.

This clone was counted a single time. The antigen is undetermined. The same CDR3 also results from other DNA sequences found in this sample. Germline V gene sequence: CDR1 MNHEY, CDR2 SMNVEV (reference sequence). The CDR3 extends over 13 amino acids. Between the trimmed V and J ends, which lost 2 bases and 4 bases, there was a span of 6 bases. The sequence came from a man in his late teens or twenties in good health. The specimen was naive CD8+ T cells sorted from blood. The chain couples TRBV27 to TRBJ1-5; D possibly corresponds to TRBD1 (6 bases). The chain's CDR3 is CASSLGTNQPQHF. In DNA, the CDR3 is TGTGCCAGCAGTTTAGGGACAAATCAGCCCCAGCATTTT.